This TCR beta chain derives from a study of T-cell memory formation after mild COVID-19. Study-wide points: CD4+ contracting clones lay mainly in CM and EM, CD8+ ones in EMRA. Clones that got smaller from day 15 to 85 had even CD4/CD8, while clones growing later tipped toward CD4+.

This clonotype turned up a few times. Its cognate antigen is unknown. MiXCR was run by TCRdb on the 5' RACE reads, yielding one entry per CDR3 protein. The data hold 15,000 or so distinct CDR3 sequences, with roughly 23% observed a single time. The receptor was isolated from a man younger than 35 who had mild COVID-19 (a few samples of this study predate the infection). Cell type and time point are not known. Sequenced: PBMCs or a T cell subset sorted from them (not recorded which).

The CDR3 DNA follows: TGTGCCAGCAGCCAAGATTGGGACCAAGAGACCCAGTACTTC. Its translation is CASSQDWDQETQYF. This chain joins TRBV14 and TRBJ2-5, with D unclear. The CDR3 spans 14 residues. Trimming took 0 bases from V and 0 from J, leaving 5 bases between them. The germline V gene has CDR1 SGHDN and CDR2 FVKESK.